A single sample is the source of the 22 T cell receptor beta chains below, sequenced in a study of T cell responses to AZD1222 COVID-19 vaccine. Assay used: immunoSEQ multiplex PCR; TCRdb lists only in-frame clones, some missing. The sample yields 70,000 to 75,000 clones, 80% seen once. The sequenced sample was peripheral blood, obtained 28 days after the second AZD1222 dose. The source is an adult who received the AZD1222 COVID-19 vaccine.

This chain joins TRBV28 and TRBJ1-6; tentative D call: TRBD1 (5 bases). The CDR3 spans 16 residues. Germline V gene sequence: CDR1 MDHEN, CDR2 SYDVKM. V was cut by 5 bases and J by 8 bases, with 19 bases left in between. The CDR3 DNA reads as TGTGCCAGCAGTCCCATGGGTCGAGGGGCTGATTCACCCCTCCACTTT. The encoded protein is CASSPMGRGADSPLHF.

The CDR3 nucleotides read TGTGCCTGGAGTGGACAGCCCTACGAGCAGTACTTC. Its protein product is CAWSGQPYEQYF. V is TRBV30 and J is TRBJ2-7; tentative D call: TRBD1 (5 bases). The germline V and J ends were trimmed by 1 base and 2 bases, with 6 bases remaining between them. The CDR3 covers 12 residues. The germline V gene has CDR1 GTSNPN and CDR2 SVGIG (reference sequence).

The chain recombines TRBV6-5 with TRBJ2-3, with D possibly being TRBD1 (5 bases). The ends were cut back, 5 bases at V and 4 bases at J, with 10 bases in the middle. The CDR3 spans 13 residues. The germline gives CDR1 MNHEY, CDR2 SVGAGI. The CDR3 region is CASSMLGADTQYF. The CDR3 nucleotides are TGTGCCAGCAGTATGCTAGGGGCAGATACGCAGTATTTT.

This clone was detected once. J is TRBJ1-2 and V is TRBV28; D might be TRBD1 (5 bases). With 8 bases removed from V and 5 bases from J, the gap between germline ends came to 18 bases. CDR3 length: 14 amino acids. CDR1 and CDR2 from the germline V gene are MDHEN and SYDVKM. The CDR3 protein is CASVTPTGVYGYTF. The CDR3 nucleotides read TGTGCCAGCGTCACTCCGACGGGGGTATATGGCTACACCTTC.

The rearrangement links TRBV7-2 to TRBJ2-2; perhaps TRBD2 as D (6 bases). Germline V gene lookup returns CDR1 SGHTA and CDR2 FQGNSA. Deletions cut 6 bases from V and 7 bases from J, with 21 bases between. CDR3 length: 16 amino acids. CDR3 region: CASRSTGLSIGGELFF. The CDR3 bases are TGTGCCAGCAGAAGTACGGGACTCTCGATTGGCGGGGAGCTGTTTTTT.

This chain uses TRBV11-2 with TRBJ2-1, with no clear D. Germline V gene lookup returns CDR1 SGHAT and CDR2 FQNNGV. V was clipped by 7 bases and J by 1 base, with 17 bases between them. This CDR3 contains 16 residues. This CDR3 reads CASTSHSSRSYNEQFF. In DNA form, the CDR3 reads TGTGCCAGCACCTCCCATTCGAGCCGTTCCTACAATGAGCAGTTCTTC.

This sequence joins TRBV18 and TRBJ2-7; maybe TRBD2 (6 bases). This CDR3 has 17 residues. V was cut by 1 base and J by 3 bases, with 19 bases left in between. In germline, CDR1 is KGHSH, CDR2 LQKENI. DNA of the CDR3: TGTGCCAGCTCACCACTCATGACGGGCGGGGCTCTCTACGAGCAGTACTTC. This encodes CASSPLMTGGALYEQYF. Based on the CDR3 plus reference TRBV18 and TRBJ2-7, the full variable domain is NAGVMQNPRHLVRRRGQEARLRCSPMKGHSHVYWYRQLPEEGLKFMVYLQKENIIDESGMPKERFSAEFPKEGPSILRIQQVVRGDSAAYFCASSPLMTGGALYEQYFGPGTRLTVT.

Remarks on this clone: Other DNA sequences from this sample encode an identical CDR3 as well. The chain has TRBV7-9 and TRBJ2-5; 7 bases are a match to TRBD2. The V gene end was trimmed by 8 bases and the J gene end by 2 bases; junction bases not matched to a gene: 2. CDR3 length: 12 amino acids. Germline CDR1 is SEHNR and CDR2 is FQNEAQ (reference sequence). Written as DNA, the CDR3 is TGTGCCAGCCGGCGGGGGCAAGAGACCCAGTACTTC. Encoded protein: CASRRGQETQYF.

The chain recombines TRBV27 with TRBJ1-1; D uncertain. V lost 4 bases, J lost 5 bases, and 8 bases lay in between. The CDR3 consists of 12 residues. Per germline, CDR1 MNHEY and CDR2 SMNVEV (reference sequence). The chain's CDR3 is CASSSGFTEAFF. In nucleotides, the CDR3 is TGTGCCAGCAGTTCGGGGTTTACTGAAGCTTTCTTT.

The chain joins TRBV30 to TRBJ1-3, with unresolved D. The CDR3 loop spans 12 amino acids. Germline lookup yields CDR1 GTSNPN and CDR2 SVGIG (reference sequence). V was trimmed by 1 base and J by 6 bases, leaving 7 bases between them. In nucleotides, the CDR3 is TGTGCCTGGAGTGGGGCAGTAAACACCATATATTTT. Translation: CAWSGAVNTIYF. The whole variable domain, filled in from reference TRBV30 and TRBJ1-3, reads SQTIHQWPATLVQPVGSPLSLECTVEGTSNPNLYWYRQAAGRGLQLLFYSVGIGQISSEVPQNLSASRPQDRQFILSSKKLLLSDSGFYLCAWSGAVNTIYFGEGSWLTVV.

The rearrangement uses TRBV7-9 and TRBJ1-1; D is unclear. The CDR3 loop spans 13 amino acids. Germline-derived CDR1 and CDR2 are SEHNR and FQNEAQ (reference sequence). Trimming took off 4 bases at V and 1 base at J, with 7 bases between the two ends. The CDR3 coding sequence is TGTGCCAGCAGCTCCGGGAGGAACACTGAAGCTTTCTTT. Amino acids: CASSSGRNTEAFF. Looking up the rest from reference TRBV7-9 and TRBJ1-1 gives the full variable domain: DTGVSQNPRHKITKRGQNVTFRCDPISEHNRLYWYRQTLGQGPEFLTYFQNEAQLEKSRLLSDRFSAERPKGSFSTLEIQRTEQGDSAMYLCASSSGRNTEAFFGQGTRLTVV.

J is TRBJ2-7 and V is TRBV24-1; TRBD1 agrees at 8 bases. Germline V lookup: CDR1 KGHDR, CDR2 SFDVKD. The CDR3 sequence is 15 residues long. With 4 bases clipped from V and 3 bases from J, the junction kept 7 bases outside the gene matches. The CDR3, as DNA: TGTGCCACCAGTGAGCGGACAGGGTCGAGCTACGAGCAGTACTTC. Its translation is CATSERTGSSYEQYF.

The chain links TRBV6-6 to TRBJ2-3, with D possibly called TRBD1 or TRBD2 (5 bases each). The germline V gene has CDR1 MNHNY and CDR2 SVGAGI (reference sequence). There are 16 residues in the CDR3. The V end was cut by 5 bases, the J end by 2 bases, with 17 bases between. CDR3 protein: CASSPRDLTATDTQYF. The CDR3, as DNA: TGTGCCAGCAGTCCACGGGACCTCACAGCCACAGATACGCAGTATTTT.

The chain carries TRBV5-4 and TRBJ2-1, with 9 bases matching TRBD2. The CDR3 totals 16 residues. J was trimmed by 3 bases and V by 0 bases; bases with no gene match: 4. The germline V gene has CDR1 SGHNT and CDR2 YYREEE (reference sequence). The CDR3 DNA reads as TGTGCCAGCAGCTTGGGTTCTAGCGGGGACTACAATGAGCAGTTCTTC. It specifies CASSLGSSGDYNEQFF.

The chain is built from TRBV7-9 and TRBJ1-5; D call uncertain. Germline assignment: CDR1 SEHNR and CDR2 FQNEAQ (reference sequence). The CDR3 is made up of 12 amino acids. Trimming took 5 bases from V and 6 from J, leaving 8 bases between them. The CDR3 nucleotides read TGTGCCAGCAGCCTACACAGTCAGCCCCAGCATTTT. This encodes CASSLHSQPQHF.

The chain couples TRBV30 to TRBJ1-6; D is uncertain. The CDR3 loop spans 12 amino acids. V was clipped by 4 bases and J by 13 bases, with 14 bases between them. The V gene's germline CDR1 is GTSNPN and CDR2 SVGIG (reference sequence). The CDR3 here is CAWTSGPFPLHF. The CDR3 nucleotides are TGTGCCTGGACTTCCGGGCCATTCCCCCTCCACTTT. Drawing the rest from reference TRBV30 and TRBJ1-6, the complete variable domain is SQTIHQWPATLVQPVGSPLSLECTVEGTSNPNLYWYRQAAGRGLQLLFYSVGIGQISSEVPQNLSASRPQDRQFILSSKKLLLSDSGFYLCAWTSGPFPLHFGNGTRLTVT.

This rearrangement joins TRBV7-6 to TRBJ2-5; D may be TRBD1 (6 bases). V gave up 4 bases and J gave up 6 bases, with 18 bases separating them. This CDR3 has 15 residues. The V gene's germline CDR1 is SGHVS and CDR2 FNYEAQ. CDR3: CASSSGAGPIQTQYF. DNA of the CDR3: TGTGCCAGCAGCTCAGGGGCAGGGCCAATTCAGACCCAGTACTTC.

The chain links TRBV19 to TRBJ1-1, with D unclear. Trimming cost V 3 bases and J 3 bases, with 14 bases left between them. The V gene's germline CDR1 is LNHDA and CDR2 SQIVND (reference sequence). The CDR3 is 15 residues long. This CDR3 is CASSIQAATDTEAFF. In DNA, the CDR3 is TGTGCCAGTAGTATCCAGGCGGCCACGGACACTGAAGCTTTCTTT.

V and J are TRBV6-6 and TRBJ2-7; D might be TRBD2 (5 bases). The V end lost 3 bases, the J end lost 5 bases, and 17 bases lay between the germline ends. The length of the CDR3 is 15 residues. Germline V gene lookup returns CDR1 MNHNY and CDR2 SVGAGI (reference sequence). The CDR3 is CASSYSLSGPDEQYF. The CDR3 DNA reads TGTGCCAGCAGTTATTCATTAAGCGGTCCCGACGAGCAGTACTTC.

The chain recombines TRBV10-2 with TRBJ1-3; D is ambiguous. The V and J ends lost 5 bases and 0 bases respectively, with 11 bases between them. CDR3 length: 15 residues. Germline-derived CDR1 and CDR2 are WSHSY and SAAADI. The DNA of the CDR3 is TGCGCCAGCAGTTTGACACCTTACTCTGGAAACACCATATATTTT. This codes for CASSLTPYSGNTIYF.

The chain is built from TRBV7-2 and TRBJ2-3; D tentatively reads TRBD1 or TRBD2 (5 bases each). Trimming stripped 5 bases from V and 2 bases from J, with 14 bases between. Per the germline V gene, CDR1 is SGHTA and CDR2 is FQGNSA. The CDR3 covers 15 residues. CDR3 residues: CASSLRDGPTDTQYF. CDR3 coding DNA: TGTGCCAGCAGCCTACGGGACGGACCCACAGATACGCAGTATTTT.

This chain uses TRBV5-4 with TRBJ2-3, with TRBD1 matching over 8 bases. From germline, CDR1 is SGHNT and CDR2 YYREEE (reference sequence). The CDR3 totals 16 residues. V dropped 3 bases and J dropped 3; count of bases not matched to a gene: 9. CDR3 nucleotide sequence: TGTGCCAGCAGCTCAAAAGCCGGGACAGGAACAGATACGCAGTATTTT. Translating it yields CASSSKAGTGTDTQYF.